This is a list of T cell receptor beta chains from one sample in a study of cytomegalovirus exposure and HLA in healthy donors. Assay used: immunoSEQ multiplex PCR; TCRdb lists only in-frame clones, some missing. The profile shows about 190,000 clones, 77% of them singletons. The source material was PBMCs. The receptors were sampled from a woman aged 25-40 years in good health and CMV-seropositive. Each CDR3 is given with its conserved first and last residue. Each record gives: D gene, clone size, J gene, V gene, CDR3 DNA, CDR3 protein. A D gene is named only where the DNA matches it firmly. Clone size appears in some rows only: once, few, many, or a class for an expanded clone.

NA NA TRBJ1-1 TRBV21-1 TGTGCCAGCAGCTATGACATGACAACTGAAGCTTTCTTT CASSYDMTTEAFF
TRBD1 NA TRBJ1-2 TRBV5-1 TGCGCCAGCAGCCATTCGGACAGGATCGGTGGCTACACCTTC CASSHSDRIGGYTF
NA once TRBJ1-5 TRBV6-5 TGTGCCAGCAAACAGAGTAGCAATCAGCCCCAGCATTTT CASKQSSNQPQHF
NA NA TRBJ2-7 TRBV5-6 TGTGCCAGCAGCTTGGAGGGTAGGAGTGGTGTCTTCCGGGGCGAGCAGTACTTC CASSLEGRSGVFRGEQYF
NA NA TRBJ1-5 TRBV28 TGTGCCAGCAGTTTAGGCCTTACAGGGACATCCCAGCATTTT CASSLGLTGTSQHF
NA NA TRBJ1-2 TRBV5-1 TGCGCCAGCCACCAGGGCTGGGGCTATGGCTACACCTTC CASHQGWGYGYTF
TRBD2 few TRBJ2-2 TRBV11-3 TGTGCCAGCGGACTAGCGGGAAGCACCGGGGAGCTGTTTTTT CASGLAGSTGELFF
NA NA TRBJ1-4 TRBV2 TGTGCCAGCAGTGAATCTATGGTTAGTGAAAAACTGTTTTTT CASSESMVSEKLFF
NA NA TRBJ2-3 TRBV15 TGTGCCACCAGCAGAGGGGGTACTGGGGACACCAAGCTGTATTTT CATSRGGTGDTKLYF
TRBD2 NA TRBJ2-3 TRBV29-1 TGCAGCGTTGAAGGTAGCGGGAGTTCGACAGATACGCAGTATTTT CSVEGSGSSTDTQYF
NA NA TRBJ1-1 TRBV11-2 TGTGCCAGCAGCTTAGACCCGGGAGCCACTGAAGCTTTCTTT CASSLDPGATEAFF